This T cell receptor beta chain was captured in a study of blood T cell repertoires in COVID-19. As for the study in general: The analysed material was cDNA or gDNA that came from T cells, B-cell-depleted T cells, or PBMCs.

Generated by immunoSEQ multiplex PCR, the TCRdb table keeps only in-frame clones and is missing some. The table records 68,000 or so clones, approximately 88% of them present only once. There are 15 residues in the CDR3. The V and J ends lost 4 bases and 0 bases respectively, with 8 bases between them. In germline, CDR1 is SGHKS, CDR2 YYEKEE (reference sequence). Sequenced material: peripheral blood. This receptor was obtained from a human donor in a cohort sampled during active COVID-19. The gene calls are TRBV5-5 and TRBJ1-6, with a tentative D call TRBD1 (5 bases). CDR3 amino acids: CASSPGGSYNSPLHF. Here the CDR3 DNA reads TGTGCCAGCAGCCCCGGGGGCTCCTATAATTCACCCCTCCACTTT. The entire variable domain, with the rest obtained from reference TRBV5-5 and TRBJ1-6, is as follows: DAGVTQSPTHLIKTRGQQVTLRCSPISGHKSVSWYQQVLGQGPQFIFQYYEKEERGRGNFPDRFSARQFPNYSSELNVNALLLGDSALYLCASSPGGSYNSPLHFGNGTRLTVT.